The sequence of this T cell receptor beta chain was determined in a study of T cell changes during pregnancy in multiple sclerosis. Clones were sequenced by immunoSEQ multiplex PCR, and TCRdb holds only the in-frame ones, with some missing. The sample has tens of thousands of clones, about 91% seen once. V gave up 4 bases and J gave up 2 bases, with 14 bases separating them. From germline, CDR1 is SEHNR and CDR2 FQNEAQ (reference sequence). The CDR3 covers 15 residues. This chain links TRBV7-9 with TRBJ1-1; D not resolved. Sequenced here: CD8+ T cells from peripheral blood mononuclear cells, sampled in the third trimester of pregnancy. The sequence derives from a female donor with multiple sclerosis, enrolled in a pregnancy study. The chain's CDR3 is CASSSTAGANTEAFF. The CDR3 nucleotides are TGTGCCAGCAGCTCTACCGCAGGCGCCAACACTGAAGCTTTCTTT.